This is a list of T cell receptor beta chains from one sample in a study of T cells in Graves' hyperthyroidism and ophthalmopathy. Using its own MiXCR run on the multiplex PCR reads, TCRdb lists one record per CDR3 protein. Of 300,000 to 450,000 distinct CDR3 sequences listed, around 15% are singletons. Specimen: blood. The receptors were gathered from a woman in her twenties or thirties with Graves' ophthalmopathy. Each CDR3 is given with its conserved first and last residue. Fields, in order: CDR3 protein, CDR3 DNA, V gene, J gene, D gene, clone size. The D gene is left open where the match is weak. Clone size is shown for a subset of rows, as once, few, many or a class of expanded clone.

cdr3_aa: CAGSLAGGYGYTF
cdr3_nt: TGTGCCGGCAGTTTAGCGGGGGGCTATGGCTACACCTTC
v_call: TRBV28
j_call: TRBJ1-2
d_call: NA
clone_size: NA

cdr3_aa: CSARDPGLSGGVSYNEQFF
cdr3_nt: TGCAGTGCTAGAGATCCGGGACTTAGCGGGGGGGTCTCCTACAATGAGCAGTTCTTC
v_call: TRBV20-1
j_call: TRBJ2-1
d_call: TRBD2
clone_size: NA

cdr3_aa: CAWTNTGGFLETQYF
cdr3_nt: TGTGCCTGGACAAATACAGGGGGCTTTCTGGAGACCCAGTACTTC
v_call: TRBV30
j_call: TRBJ2-5
d_call: TRBD1
clone_size: many

cdr3_aa: CASITGADTQYF
cdr3_nt: TGTGCCAGCATTACAGGGGCGGATACGCAGTATTTT
v_call: TRBV7-2
j_call: TRBJ2-3
d_call: TRBD1
clone_size: once

cdr3_aa: CASRPGSAGRLNTEAFF
cdr3_nt: TGTGCCAGTAGGCCGGGTAGTGCGGGACGGCTAAACACTGAAGCTTTCTTT
v_call: TRBV19
j_call: TRBJ1-1
d_call: NA
clone_size: few

cdr3_aa: CASSRTGGISQPQHF
cdr3_nt: TGTGCCAGCAGTAGGACAGGGGGCATTAGTCAGCCCCAGCATTTT
v_call: TRBV28
j_call: TRBJ1-5
d_call: TRBD1
clone_size: many

cdr3_aa: CASSRLGQALPYGQPQHF
cdr3_nt: TGTGCCAGCAGTCGACTGGGACAGGCCTTACCTTATGGTCAGCCCCAGCATTTT
v_call: TRBV6-2/TRBV6-3
j_call: TRBJ1-5
d_call: TRBD1
clone_size: many

cdr3_aa: CASSPLAIQGYEQYF
cdr3_nt: TGTGCCAGCAGCCCTCTCGCCATACAGGGGTACGAGCAGTACTTC
v_call: TRBV27
j_call: TRBJ2-7
d_call: TRBD1
clone_size: few

cdr3_aa: CATSRDQGYGYTF
cdr3_nt: TGTGCCACCAGCAGAGATCAGGGATATGGCTACACCTTC
v_call: TRBV15
j_call: TRBJ1-2
d_call: NA
clone_size: few

cdr3_aa: CASRTGGIYEQYF
cdr3_nt: TGTGCCAGCCGGACAGGGGGCATATACGAGCAGTACTTC
v_call: TRBV28
j_call: TRBJ2-7
d_call: TRBD1
clone_size: few

cdr3_aa: CASSLWRGQETQYF
cdr3_nt: TGTGCCAGCAGTTTGTGGCGGGGGCAAGAGACCCAGTACTTC
v_call: TRBV27
j_call: TRBJ2-5
d_call: TRBD2
clone_size: NA

cdr3_aa: CASSSRTSHQETQYF
cdr3_nt: TGTGCCAGCAGCTCCAGGACTAGCCACCAAGAGACCCAGTACTTC
v_call: TRBV11-3
j_call: TRBJ2-5
d_call: TRBD2
clone_size: many

cdr3_aa: CASSFAGEGQPQHF
cdr3_nt: TGTGCCAGCAGCTTTGCCGGTGAGGGTCAGCCCCAGCATTTT
v_call: TRBV11-2
j_call: TRBJ1-5
d_call: NA
clone_size: NA

cdr3_aa: CASSAYPGQGSSYNSPLHF
cdr3_nt: TGTGCCAGCAGCGCATACCCGGGACAGGGTTCGTCCTATAATTCACCCCTCCACTTT
v_call: TRBV7-2
j_call: TRBJ1-6
d_call: TRBD1
clone_size: many

cdr3_aa: CSAQGTSGRADTQYF
cdr3_nt: TGCAGTGCTCAAGGGACTAGCGGGAGAGCAGATACGCAGTATTTT
v_call: TRBV20-1
j_call: TRBJ2-3
d_call: TRBD2
clone_size: NA

cdr3_aa: CASSQPGTGARSTDTQYF
cdr3_nt: TGTGCCAGCAGTCAACCCGGGACAGGGGCCCGTAGCACAGATACGCAGTATTTT
v_call: TRBV27
j_call: TRBJ2-3
d_call: TRBD1
clone_size: NA

cdr3_aa: CASSAGGGPSSYNEQFF
cdr3_nt: TGTGCCAGCAGTGCCGGTGGGGGCCCGAGCTCCTACAATGAGCAGTTCTTC
v_call: TRBV27
j_call: TRBJ2-1
d_call: NA
clone_size: many

cdr3_aa: CASSRGHAYGYTF
cdr3_nt: TGTGCCAGCAGCAGGGGGCACGCATATGGCTACACCTTC
v_call: TRBV28
j_call: TRBJ1-2
d_call: TRBD1
clone_size: many

cdr3_aa: CASSLSLGASTDTQYF
cdr3_nt: TGTGCCAGCAGTTTATCTCTCGGGGCTAGCACAGATACGCAGTATTTT
v_call: TRBV28
j_call: TRBJ2-3
d_call: NA
clone_size: many

cdr3_aa: CASSRHTGEAFF
cdr3_nt: TGTGCCAGCAGCCGCCACACAGGGGAAGCTTTCTTT
v_call: TRBV7-2
j_call: TRBJ1-1
d_call: NA
clone_size: many

cdr3_aa: CSASTGSWKEQYF
cdr3_nt: TGCAGTGCTAGTACCGGGAGTTGGAAGGAGCAGTACTTC
v_call: TRBV20-1
j_call: TRBJ2-7
d_call: NA
clone_size: many

cdr3_aa: CASSQDGAGGRQLAQETQYF
cdr3_nt: TGTGCCAGCAGCCAAGATGGGGCGGGGGGACGCCAGCTAGCCCAAGAGACCCAGTACTTC
v_call: TRBV4-2
j_call: TRBJ2-5
d_call: TRBD2
clone_size: NA

cdr3_aa: CASTLRARGTDTQYF
cdr3_nt: TGTGCCAGCACCCTAAGGGCCCGGGGGACAGATACGCAGTATTTT
v_call: TRBV11-2
j_call: TRBJ2-3
d_call: NA
clone_size: many

cdr3_aa: CASSPQGQGNTEAFF
cdr3_nt: TGCGCCAGCAGCCCCCAGGGACAAGGGAACACTGAAGCTTTCTTT
v_call: TRBV4-1
j_call: TRBJ1-1
d_call: NA
clone_size: NA

cdr3_aa: CASSPSRSLLGYTF
cdr3_nt: TGTGCCAGCAGTCCCTCGCGTTCTTTACTTGGCTACACCTTC
v_call: TRBV12-3/TRBV12-4
j_call: TRBJ1-2
d_call: NA
clone_size: many

cdr3_aa: CASKKDSNTEAFF
cdr3_nt: TGTGCCAGCAAAAAAGACAGCAACACTGAAGCTTTCTTT
v_call: TRBV6-2/TRBV6-3
j_call: TRBJ1-1
d_call: NA
clone_size: many

cdr3_aa: CSARGQGIDEQFF
cdr3_nt: TGCAGTGCCCGAGGACAGGGGATTGATGAGCAGTTCTTC
v_call: TRBV20-1
j_call: TRBJ2-1
d_call: TRBD1
clone_size: many

cdr3_aa: CAWSQGGKWTNEKLFF
cdr3_nt: TGTGCCTGGAGCCAGGGGGGAAAGTGGACTAATGAAAAACTGTTTTTT
v_call: TRBV30
j_call: TRBJ1-4
d_call: TRBD1
clone_size: many

cdr3_aa: CSARGTSGGYEQYF
cdr3_nt: TGCAGTGCTAGGGGGACTAGCGGGGGCTACGAGCAGTACTTC
v_call: TRBV20-1
j_call: TRBJ2-7
d_call: TRBD2
clone_size: many

cdr3_aa: CASYEVLGQQKNTEAFF
cdr3_nt: TGTGCCAGCTACGAGGTCCTAGGACAGCAGAAGAACACTGAAGCTTTCTTT
v_call: TRBV28
j_call: TRBJ1-1
d_call: NA
clone_size: many

cdr3_aa: CAWSVLGQGAGSPLHF
cdr3_nt: TGTGCCTGGAGTGTACTGGGACAGGGGGCAGGTTCACCCCTCCACTTT
v_call: TRBV30
j_call: TRBJ1-6
d_call: TRBD1
clone_size: many

cdr3_aa: CASSIGTAGSPLHF
cdr3_nt: TGTGCCAGCAGTATCGGGACCGCCGGATCACCCCTCCACTTT
v_call: TRBV7-3
j_call: TRBJ1-6
d_call: NA
clone_size: NA

cdr3_aa: CASSPRGLRETQYF
cdr3_nt: TGTGCTAGCAGCCCCAGGGGGCTGCGAGAGACCCAGTACTTC
v_call: TRBV7-7
j_call: TRBJ2-5
d_call: TRBD1
clone_size: NA

cdr3_aa: CASSQDVNQPQHF
cdr3_nt: TGTGCCAGCAGCCAAGATGTAAATCAGCCCCAGCATTTT
v_call: TRBV3-1
j_call: TRBJ1-5
d_call: NA
clone_size: many

cdr3_aa: CASSLDIPNTGELFF
cdr3_nt: TGCGCCAGCAGCCTGGACATCCCCAACACCGGGGAGCTGTTTTTT
v_call: TRBV5-1
j_call: TRBJ2-2
d_call: NA
clone_size: NA

cdr3_aa: CASSILASGGVVYHEQFF
cdr3_nt: TGTGCCAGTAGTATATTGGCTAGCGGGGGGGTCGTGTACCATGAGCAGTTCTTC
v_call: TRBV19
j_call: TRBJ2-1
d_call: TRBD2
clone_size: few

cdr3_aa: CASSPGEGTGDQYPLNTIYF
cdr3_nt: TGTGCCAGCTCACCAGGAGAGGGGACAGGGGACCAGTACCCACTAAACACCATATATTTT
v_call: TRBV18
j_call: TRBJ1-3
d_call: TRBD1
clone_size: few